The T cell receptor beta chain described here comes from a study of vaccination and CD4 T cells after COVID-19. Across the study: Vaccinees got either two BNT162b2 doses or two mRNA-1273 doses. Overlapping spike pools from SARS-CoV-2 and HCoV-NL63, HCoV-OC43 and HCoV-229E served as culture stimuli.

J was trimmed by 6 bases and V by 7 bases; bases with no gene match: 10. CDR1 SNHLY and CDR2 FYNNEI come from the germline V gene. CDR3 length equals 15 residues. Treatment indicated: roughly 10-day PBMC culture with coronavirus spike peptide pools or control peptides (ViraFEST assay). By sample share, this clonotype is medium-sized. As yet, its antigen is unknown. Once obtained from cultured CD4+ T cells, the DNA was sequenced using the Oncomine TCR Beta short-read assay. TCRdb recomputed calls from the PCR reads with MiXCR, one row per CDR3 protein. This table holds under 5,000 distinct CDR3 sequences, about 15% found once.

The rearrangement uses TRBV2 and TRBJ1-5; 9 bases align to TRBD1. This TCR was sampled from a human donor who had recovered from COVID-19. The sample comprised CD4+ T cells from blood, cultured in vitro. The CDR3 DNA reads as TGTGCCAGCACCGCAGGGGGACAGGGAATTCAGCCCCAGCATTTT. Protein sequence: CASTAGGQGIQPQHF.